The 6 T cell receptor beta chains presented below share a single source sample, sequenced in a study of shared clonotypes between healthy human individuals. Sequenced by immunoSEQ multiplex PCR; TCRdb stores in-frame clones only, minus some. The sample lists over a million clones, about 70% occurring once. Sequencing was done on a sample of memory CD4+ T cells sorted from blood. Subset in this sample: CD45RA-negative fraction. The receptors derive from a man between 18 and 35 years old in good health.

The V call is TRBV4-2, the J call TRBJ2-3; 9 bases align to TRBD2. Germline V CDR1 and CDR2: LGHNA, YNFKEQ. Trimming removed 0 bases from V and 6 bases from J; junction bases left unmatched: 7. CDR3 length: 16 amino acids. CDR3 bases: TGTGCCAGCAGCCAAGATAAAGCGGGGGGCGGGGATACGCAGTATTTT. Residues: CASSQDKAGGGDTQYF.

The rearrangement joins TRBV10-3 to TRBJ2-7; D possibly uses TRBD1 or TRBD2 (5 bases each). Trimming took off 2 bases at V and 2 bases at J, with 10 bases between the two ends. The CDR3 has 14 amino acids. Germline V gene sequence: CDR1 ENHRY, CDR2 SYGVKD. This CDR3 is CAISEGDGAYEQYF. The CDR3 nucleotides read TGTGCCATCAGTGAGGGGGACGGGGCCTACGAGCAGTACTTC.

This clone appeared a single time. The CDR3 sequence: CASSLTASGGAHEQFF. The CDR3 DNA sequence: TGTGCCAGCAGTTTAACGGCTAGCGGGGGGGCCCACGAGCAGTTCTTC. The V call is TRBV27, the J call TRBJ2-1; 12 positions match TRBD2. CDR3 size: 16 residues. The J segment lost 10 bases and the V segment lost 2 bases, leaving 9 bases of the junction unmatched. Germline values: CDR1 MNHEY, CDR2 SMNVEV (reference sequence).

This chain connects TRBV4-2 to TRBJ2-7; 8 bases map to TRBD1. CDR1 is LGHNA, CDR2 YNFKEQ, per germline. The V and J ends lost 3 bases and 1 base, in that order; junction bases with no gene match: 8. The CDR3 totals 16 residues. The CDR3 nucleotides read TGTGCCAGCAGCCATACTCCGACAGGGGCGTCCTACGAGCAGTACTTC. Translated: CASSHTPTGASYEQYF.

The genes are TRBV27 and TRBJ1-1, with 9 bases lining up with TRBD1. The germline CDR1 and CDR2 sequences are MNHEY and SMNVEV (reference sequence). V shed 5 bases and J 4 bases; nucleotides not matched to a gene: 5. The CDR3 consists of 14 residues. The CDR3 loop reads CASSRDRETTEAFF. In DNA, the CDR3 is TGTGCCAGCAGTCGGGACAGGGAGACCACTGAAGCTTTCTTT.

This clone has more than one count but fewer than ten. One end of the junction is discordant with germline, which a read error may explain. The CDR3 sequence is CASSLGDGPYEQYF. The CDR3 region has the DNA TGTGCTAGCAGCTTAGGGGACGGGCCCTACGAGCAGTACTTC. The gene calls are TRBV7-7 and TRBJ2-7; D possibly uses TRBD1 or TRBD2 (5 bases each). The germline gives CDR1 SSHAT, CDR2 FNYEAQ (reference sequence). There are 14 residues in the CDR3.